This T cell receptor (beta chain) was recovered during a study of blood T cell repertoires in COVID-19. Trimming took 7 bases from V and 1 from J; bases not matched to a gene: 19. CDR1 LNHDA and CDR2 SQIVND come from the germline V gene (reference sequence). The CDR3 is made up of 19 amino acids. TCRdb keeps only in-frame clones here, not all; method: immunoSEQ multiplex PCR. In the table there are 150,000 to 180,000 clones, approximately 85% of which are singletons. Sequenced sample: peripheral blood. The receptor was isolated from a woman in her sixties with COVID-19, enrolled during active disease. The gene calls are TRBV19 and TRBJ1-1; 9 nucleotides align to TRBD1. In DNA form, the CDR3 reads TGTGCCAGTACCCCGGGACAGGGAAGGGGTAGAGGCCCGAACACTGAAGCTTTCTTT. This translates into CASTPGQGRGRGPNTEAFF.